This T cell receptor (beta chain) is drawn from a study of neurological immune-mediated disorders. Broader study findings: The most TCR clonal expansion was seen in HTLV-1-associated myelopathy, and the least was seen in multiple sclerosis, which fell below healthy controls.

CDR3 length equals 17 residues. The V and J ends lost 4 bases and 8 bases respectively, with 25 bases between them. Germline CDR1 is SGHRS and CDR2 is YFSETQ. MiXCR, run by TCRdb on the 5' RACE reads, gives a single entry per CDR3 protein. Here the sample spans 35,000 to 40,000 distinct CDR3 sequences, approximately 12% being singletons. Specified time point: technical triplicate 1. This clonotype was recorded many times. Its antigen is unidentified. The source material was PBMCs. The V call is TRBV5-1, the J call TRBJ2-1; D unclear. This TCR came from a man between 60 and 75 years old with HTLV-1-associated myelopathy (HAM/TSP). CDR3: CASSAWISGTTRDEQFF. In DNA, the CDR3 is TGCGCCAGCAGCGCTTGGATAAGTGGTACAACTCGGGATGAGCAGTTCTTC.